What follows are 30 T cell receptor beta chains derived from one specimen sequenced in a study of T cell responses to AZD1222 COVID-19 vaccine. Libraries were prepared by immunoSEQ multiplex PCR; TCRdb keeps only in-frame clonotypes and omits some of them. The sample consists of roughly 110,000 clones, over 80% of them appearing once. The sample here was peripheral blood, taken 28 days after the second AZD1222 dose. The receptors derive from an adult who received the AZD1222 COVID-19 vaccine.

The rearrangement links TRBV27 to TRBJ2-5, with 8 positions matching TRBD2. The germline V gene has CDR1 MNHEY and CDR2 SMNVEV (reference sequence). The CDR3 is 17 residues long. Germline trimming cut 5 bases from V and 3 bases from J; bases unmatched to any gene: 14. The CDR3 region is CASSPTRVAGFKETQYF. The CDR3 DNA follows: TGTGCCAGCAGTCCCACGAGGGTAGCGGGGTTTAAAGAGACCCAGTACTTC.

This rearrangement joins TRBV21-1 to TRBJ2-7; no DNA check was done on the table's D call, TRBD2. TRBV21-1 is recorded as a pseudogene. The CDR3 contains 14 residues. This chain's CDR3 is CASSKGGGWYEQYF. The CDR3 DNA follows: TGTGCCAGCAGCAAGGGAGGGGGGTGGTACGAGCAGTACTTC.

The chain links TRBV7-8 to TRBJ2-7; TRBD1 agrees at 7 bases. Trimming removed 1 base from V and 3 bases from J; junction bases left unmatched: 6. Germline lookup yields CDR1 SGHVS and CDR2 FQNEAQ. The CDR3 loop spans 15 amino acids. CDR3 sequence reads: CASSLGAAGGYEQYF. DNA of the CDR3: TGTGCCAGCAGCTTAGGCGCTGCAGGGGGCTACGAGCAGTACTTC. Complete variable domain (other parts from reference TRBV7-8 and TRBJ2-7): GAGVSQSPRYKVAKRGQDVALRCDPISGHVSLFWYQQALGQGPEFLTYFQNEAQLDKSGLPSDRFFAERPEGSVSTLKIQRTQQEDSAVYLCASSLGAAGGYEQYFGPGTRLTVT.

The chain links TRBV2 to TRBJ2-1, with 11 positions matching TRBD2. Germline trimming cut 7 bases from V and 6 bases from J; bases unmatched to any gene: 5. The germline gives CDR1 SNHLY, CDR2 FYNNEI. The CDR3 has 14 amino acids. Written as DNA, the CDR3 is TGTGCCAGCACCGAAACTAGCGGGGGCAATGAGCAGTTCTTC. Protein: CASTETSGGNEQFF. Looking up the rest from reference TRBV2 and TRBJ2-1 gives the full variable domain: EPEVTQTPSHQVTQMGQEVILRCVPISNHLYFYWYRQILGQKVEFLVSFYNNEISEKSEIFDDQFSVERPDGSNFTLKIRSTKLEDSAMYFCASTETSGGNEQFFGPGTRLTVL.

In its sample, this clone was seen once. The genes are TRBV11-2 and TRBJ1-1, with D uncertain. CDR3 length: 12 residues. CDR1 and CDR2 from the germline V gene are SGHAT and FQNNGV. Trimming pared 3 bases from V and 6 bases from J, leaving 8 bases between. The CDR3 loop is CASSLLEAEAFF. CDR3 nucleotides: TGTGCCAGCAGCTTGTTGGAAGCTGAAGCTTTCTTT.

This chain joins TRBV4-1 and TRBJ1-5; 10 bases are a match to TRBD1. Germline V gene sequence: CDR1 MGHRA, CDR2 YSYEKL. This CDR3 region has 15 residues. Trimming at V came to 0 bases and at J to 6 bases, leaving 2 bases not matched to a gene. CDR3 amino acids: CASSQDGQGVQPQHF. The CDR3 DNA follows: TGCGCCAGCAGCCAAGATGGACAGGGGGTTCAGCCCCAGCATTTT.

The CDR3 region is CASRYGSSTDTQYF. The CDR3 DNA is TGTGCCAGCAGATACGGCTCCAGCACAGATACGCAGTATTTT. The chain couples TRBV6-5 to TRBJ2-3; D unresolved. V was pared by 6 bases and J by 0 bases, with 10 bases between. Germline assignment: CDR1 MNHEY and CDR2 SVGAGI. The length of the CDR3 is 14 residues.

This chain joins TRBV29-1 and TRBJ2-3; 9 bases map to TRBD2. There are 15 residues in the CDR3. CDR1 and CDR2 (germline): SQVTM, ANQGSEA. With 8 bases clipped from V and 4 bases from J, the junction kept 13 bases outside the gene matches. In DNA form, the CDR3 reads TGCAGCCCCCGAGGGATCGGACTAGCGTCAGATACGCAGTATTTT. It is translated as CSPRGIGLASDTQYF.

J is TRBJ2-5 and V is TRBV5-1; 7 positions agree with TRBD1. J gave up 5 bases and V 2 bases, and 3 bases lay outside the gene matches. There are 13 residues in the CDR3. CDR1 and CDR2 (germline): SGHRS, YFSETQ. CDR3 residues: CASSLRQGETQYF. The CDR3 DNA reads TGCGCCAGCAGCTTAAGACAGGGTGAGACCCAGTACTTC.

The chain is built from TRBV9 and TRBJ2-1, with 13 bases lining up with TRBD2. Germline CDR1 SGDLS, CDR2 YYNGEE. The CDR3 length is 17 residues. The junction had 10 bases not matched to a gene; V was cut back by 0 bases and J by 10 bases. The CDR3 loop reads CASSVGVLTSGRTEQFF. The CDR3 region has the DNA TGTGCCAGCAGCGTAGGGGTACTGACTAGCGGGAGGACAGAGCAGTTCTTC. Using reference TRBV9 and TRBJ2-1 for the parts outside the CDR3, the full variable domain is DSGVTQTPKHLITATGQRVTLRCSPRSGDLSVYWYQQSLDQGLQFLIQYYNGEERAKGNILERFSAQQFPDLHSELNLSSLELGDSALYFCASSVGVLTSGRTEQFFGPGTRLTVL.

This chain links TRBV5-1 with TRBJ2-7; TRBD1 agrees at 9 bases. The CDR3 runs 14 residues. Losses at the gene ends were 0 bases for V and 5 bases for J; bases not matched to a gene: 3. Germline loops: CDR1 SGHRS, CDR2 YFSETQ. CDR3 sequence: CASSLARTGDEQYF. CDR3 DNA: TGCGCCAGCAGCTTGGCTCGGACAGGGGACGAGCAGTACTTC.

In regard to this clone: The sample carries other DNA sequences with the same CDR3. V and J are TRBV18 and TRBJ1-5; D is undetermined. Per germline, CDR1 KGHSH and CDR2 LQKENI. The CDR3 has 13 amino acids. The ends were cut back, 1 base at V and 3 bases at J, with 4 bases in the middle. The CDR3 spells CASSPLSNQPQHF. The CDR3 bases are TGTGCCAGCTCACCACTCTCCAATCAGCCCCAGCATTTT.

This clone was seen just once. The chain joins TRBV5-1 to TRBJ1-2; 8 bases are a match to TRBD1. The germline V gene has CDR1 SGHRS and CDR2 YFSETQ. This CDR3 has 14 amino acids. The junction had 13 bases not matched to a gene; V was cut back by 7 bases and J by 8 bases. The CDR3 loop is CASEREGQGAGYTF. CDR3 nucleotides: TGCGCCAGCGAGAGAGAAGGACAGGGCGCCGGCTACACCTTC.

The chain employs TRBV19 and TRBJ1-1; D is possibly TRBD1 (5 bases). Between the trimmed V and J ends, which lost 6 bases and 5 bases, there was a span of 19 bases. The germline V gene encodes CDR1 LNHDA and CDR2 SQIVND (reference sequence). This CDR3 is built from 15 residues. The CDR3 nucleotides are TGTGCCAGTAGCCACGCCGGGGCCCCAGGGACTGAAGCTTTCTTT. The encoded protein is CASSHAGAPGTEAFF.

This CDR3 is CASSQEGPGTIYEQYF. The DNA of the CDR3 is TGCGCCAGCAGCCAAGAGGGTCCCGGGACTATCTACGAGCAGTACTTC. The chain uses TRBV4-3 and TRBJ2-7; 7 bases fit TRBD2. Germline values: CDR1 LGHNA, CDR2 YSLEER. The CDR3 covers 16 residues. V shed 0 bases and J 3 bases; nucleotides not matched to a gene: 8.

V usage is TRBV7-6 and J usage is TRBJ2-3; D unresolved. CDR1 is SGHVS, CDR2 FNYEAQ, per germline. The V end lost 1 base, the J end lost 8 bases, and 10 bases lay between the germline ends. The CDR3 has 13 amino acids. CDR3 protein: CASSLDRRGTQYF. The CDR3 DNA follows: TGTGCCAGCAGCTTAGATCGGAGAGGTACGCAGTATTTT. Full variable domain (rest looked up from reference TRBV7-6 and TRBJ2-3): GAGVSQSPRYKVTKRGQDVALRCDPISGHVSLYWYRQALGQGPEFLTYFNYEAQQDKSGLPNDRFSAERPEGSISTLTIQRTEQRDSAMYRCASSLDRRGTQYFGPGTRLTVL.

The gene calls are TRBV5-6 and TRBJ2-5, with D maybe TRBD2 (5 bases). Germline values: CDR1 SGHDT, CDR2 YYEEEE. This CDR3 has 13 residues. Trimming took 4 bases from V and 3 from J, leaving 10 bases between them. The chain's CDR3 is CASSTRGKETQYF. CDR3 coding DNA: TGTGCCAGCAGCACTCGGGGTAAAGAGACCCAGTACTTC.

The chain carries TRBV7-9 and TRBJ2-3; TRBD2 matches at 8 bases. The CDR3 totals 16 residues. The germline V gene has CDR1 SEHNR and CDR2 FQNEAQ (reference sequence). The J segment lost 0 bases and the V segment lost 5 bases, leaving 7 bases of the junction unmatched. The CDR3: CASSLLLAASTDTQYF. Here the CDR3 DNA reads TGTGCCAGCAGCCTGTTACTAGCGGCGAGCACAGATACGCAGTATTTT.

V usage is TRBV4-1 and J usage is TRBJ2-7; D gene ambiguous. Germline CDR1 reads MGHRA; CDR2 reads YSYEKL. Between the trimmed V and J ends, which lost 1 base and 3 bases, there was a span of 10 bases. The length of the CDR3 is 14 residues. CDR3 coding DNA: TGCGCCAGCAGCCAAGCGTGGCACAACTACGAGCAGTACTTC. It yields the protein CASSQAWHNYEQYF.

In nucleotides, the CDR3 is TGTGCCACCCAGCCAGACTCCTACGAGCAGTACTTC. Its protein product is CATQPDSYEQYF. This chain connects TRBV2 to TRBJ2-7; no clear D gene. Germline CDR1 reads SNHLY; CDR2 reads FYNNEI. With 10 bases removed from V and 0 bases from J, the gap between germline ends came to 10 bases. The CDR3 runs to 12 residues. Looking up the rest from reference TRBV2 and TRBJ2-7 gives the full variable domain: EPEVTQTPSHQVTQMGQEVILRCVPISNHLYFYWYRQILGQKVEFLVSFYNNEISEKSEIFDDQFSVERPDGSNFTLKIRSTKLEDSAMYFCATQPDSYEQYFGPGTRLTVT.

The rearrangement uses TRBV3-1 (or the pseudogene TRBV3-2) and TRBJ2-5; TRBD1 or TRBD2 may be the D gene (5 bases each). V lost 4 bases and J 5 bases, leaving 11 bases between the germline ends. There are 13 residues in the CDR3. Germline V gives CDR1 LGHDT, CDR2 YNNKEL (reference sequence). The CDR3 spells CASSPGRRETQYF. CDR3 DNA: TGTGCCAGCAGCCCGGGGCGGCGGGAGACCCAGTACTTC.

The V call is TRBV2, the J call TRBJ2-5; 9 bases align to TRBD1. J was trimmed by 4 bases and V by 4 bases; bases with no gene match: 4. The CDR3 is made up of 14 amino acids. Looked up from germline, CDR1 is SNHLY and CDR2 is FYNNEI. For the CDR3, the DNA is TGTGCCAGCAGTGTAATGACAGGGGGAGAGACCCAGTACTTC. Protein sequence: CASSVMTGGETQYF.

The chain links TRBV6-5 to TRBJ2-7, with 8 bases fitting TRBD1. The germline V gene encodes CDR1 MNHEY and CDR2 SVGAGI. The CDR3 spans 15 residues. V shed 6 bases, J shed 0 bases, and the junction held 7 bases outside the gene matches. The CDR3 DNA sequence: TGTGCCAGCAGGATGGGACAGGAGGACTCCTACGAGCAGTACTTC. Translating it yields CASRMGQEDSYEQYF.

The rearrangement links TRBV25-1 to TRBJ2-7; no definite D call. Germline assignment: CDR1 MGHDK and CDR2 SYGVNS. CDR3 length: 13 amino acids. V was pared by 6 bases and J by 2 bases, with 11 bases between. CDR3 in amino acids: CASSQGVAYEQYF. Written as DNA, the CDR3 is TGTGCCAGCAGCCAAGGCGTAGCCTACGAGCAGTACTTC.

V is TRBV4-1 and J is TRBJ2-7; perhaps D is TRBD1 or TRBD2 (5 bases each). Germline loops: CDR1 MGHRA, CDR2 YSYEKL. V was pared by 5 bases and J by 1 base, with 12 bases between. The CDR3 extends over 14 amino acids. The CDR3 nucleotides read TGCGCCAGCAGCACCAGGGACGGGTCCTACGAGCAGTACTTC. The encoded protein is CASSTRDGSYEQYF.

V is TRBV15 and J is TRBJ2-2, with TRBD1 matching 7 bases. Losses at the gene ends were 0 bases for V and 1 base for J; bases not matched to a gene: 2. Germline CDR1 is LNHNV and CDR2 is YYDKDF (reference sequence). The CDR3 is 16 amino acids. Here the CDR3 reads CATSRDYRGNTGELFF. Here the CDR3 DNA reads TGTGCCACCAGCAGAGATTACAGGGGGAACACCGGGGAGCTGTTTTTT. Variable domain in full (rest from reference TRBV15 and TRBJ2-2): DAMVIQNPRYQVTQFGKPVTLSCSQTLNHNVMYWYQQKSSQAPKLLFHYYDKDFNNEADTPDNFQSRRPNTSFCFLDIRSPGLGDTAMYLCATSRDYRGNTGELFFGEGSRLTVL.

V is TRBV5-1 and J is TRBJ2-2, with 9 nucleotides matching TRBD1. CDR3 length: 16 amino acids. Germline V lookup: CDR1 SGHRS, CDR2 YFSETQ. J lost 4 bases, V lost 0 bases, and 4 bases had no gene match. CDR3 nucleotide sequence: TGCGCCAGCAGCTTGGATTGGGACAGGGTCACCGGGGAGCTGTTTTTT. It codes for CASSLDWDRVTGELFF.

The rearrangement links TRBV5-6 to TRBJ2-5; 8 bases agree with TRBD2. V was pared by 2 bases and J by 5 bases, with 8 bases of the junction left unmatched. CDR1 SGHDT and CDR2 YYEEEE come from the germline V gene. The CDR3 runs to 15 residues. The CDR3 region is CASSFGAGGVETQYF. Here the CDR3 DNA reads TGTGCCAGCAGCTTTGGGGCGGGAGGAGTCGAGACCCAGTACTTC.

This clone is a singleton in its sample. The chain joins TRBV10-2 to TRBJ2-1; TRBD2 agrees at 11 bases. The V gene end was trimmed by 5 bases and the J gene end by 6 bases; junction bases not matched to a gene: 12. The CDR3 is 17 amino acids. CDR1 and CDR2 from the germline V gene are WSHSY and SAAADI. The CDR3 DNA sequence: TGCGCCAGCAGTTTTAGGGCCCTAGCGGGGGGCCTCAATGAGCAGTTCTTC. Translating it yields CASSFRALAGGLNEQFF.

In its sample, this clone was seen once. The chain has TRBV5-5 and TRBJ2-2; 12 nucleotides match TRBD2. Trimming at V came to 0 bases and at J to 4 bases, leaving 7 bases not matched to a gene. CDR3 length: 18 residues. Germline lookup yields CDR1 SGHKS and CDR2 YYEKEE (reference sequence). The CDR3 nucleotides are TGTGCCAGCAGCTTGGGACTAGCGGGAGCTTCTAGCACCGGGGAGCTGTTTTTT. Translating gives CASSLGLAGASSTGELFF.